Presented here are 27 T cell receptor beta chains from one specimen sequenced in a study of glioma-infiltrating T cells after dendritic cell vaccination. The protocol was immunoSEQ multiplex PCR, while the TCRdb copy is restricted to in-frame clones and leaves out a portion. The sample carries about 65,000 clones, about 89% recorded once. Indicated time point: after dendritic cell vaccination, including at tumor progression/relapse. The source was blood, collected after dendritic cell vaccination. These receptors all stem from a human donor with glioblastoma.

The V gene is TRBV6-5, the J gene TRBJ2-3; 7 bases map to TRBD1. The V and J ends lost 6 bases and 0 bases, in that order; junction bases with no gene match: 6. This CDR3 has 15 residues. Germline CDR1 reads MNHEY; CDR2 reads SVGAGI. CDR3 bases: TGTGCCAGCAGCCTGGGACAGCCTAGCACAGATACGCAGTATTTT. Translating it yields CASSLGQPSTDTQYF.

Concerning this clone itself: Mismatch with germline at one junction end may stem from a read error. V gene TRBV7-7 combines with J gene TRBJ1-1, with D tentatively TRBD1 (5 bases). The CDR3 length is 17 residues. Germline CDR1 SSHAT, CDR2 FNYEAQ (reference sequence). This chain's CDR3 is CASSLEWVGVSNTEAFF. The CDR3 DNA reads TGTGCTAGCAGCTTAGAGTGGGTAGGGGTCTCGAACACTGAAGCTTTCTTT. Full variable domain (outside the CDR3, taken from reference TRBV7-7 and TRBJ1-1): GAGVSQSPRYKVTKRGQDVTLRCDPISSHATLYWYQQALGQGPEFLTYFNYEAQPDKSGLPSDRFSAERPEGSISTLTIQRTEQRDSAMYRCASSLEWVGVSNTEAFFGQGTRLTVV.

This sequence joins TRBV4-1 and TRBJ2-2; the D gene is possibly TRBD2 (6 bases). In germline, CDR1 is MGHRA, CDR2 YSYEKL. Deletions cut 4 bases from V and 2 bases from J, with 11 bases between. The CDR3 length is 15 residues. CDR3 sequence: CASSLLGLNTGELFF. Written as DNA, the CDR3 is TGCGCCAGCAGCCTCTTAGGACTAAACACCGGGGAGCTGTTTTTT.

This rearrangement joins TRBV29-1 to TRBJ1-1; TRBD1 matches 8 bases. This CDR3 spans 16 amino acids. The V and J ends lost 5 bases and 0 bases, in that order; junction bases with no gene match: 11. Germline values: CDR1 SQVTM, CDR2 ANQGSEA. CDR3 protein: CSVHTGTGYLNTEAFF. DNA of the CDR3: TGCAGCGTTCACACCGGGACAGGCTACCTGAACACTGAAGCTTTCTTT.

The rearrangement uses TRBV6-5 and TRBJ2-7; 8 nucleotides agree with TRBD1. The germline V gene encodes CDR1 MNHEY and CDR2 SVGAGI. After removal of 6 bases from V and 3 bases from J, the junction contained 7 bases not matched to a gene. This CDR3 has 14 residues. The CDR3 coding sequence is TGTGCCAGCAGGGAAAGGGACAGGTTCTACGAGCAGTACTTC. The encoded protein is CASRERDRFYEQYF.

The chain employs TRBV27 and TRBJ2-2; D is ambiguous. V was pared by 4 bases and J by 6 bases, with 9 bases between. CDR3 length: 13 residues. CDR1 and CDR2 from the germline V gene are MNHEY and SMNVEV (reference sequence). CDR3 residues: CASSYLTPGELFF. The CDR3 nucleotides read TGTGCCAGCAGTTACCTGACTCCCGGGGAGCTGTTTTTT.

CDR3 region: CASSPNVGANYGYTF. In nucleotides, the CDR3 is TGTGCCAGCTCACCAAATGTAGGGGCGAACTATGGCTACACCTTC. This sequence joins TRBV18 and TRBJ1-2, with TRBD1 as a possible D gene (5 bases). The length of the CDR3 is 15 residues. Looked up from germline, CDR1 is KGHSH and CDR2 is LQKENI. V was shortened by 2 bases and J by 2 bases, with 12 bases between the two germline ends.

The J gene is TRBJ1-1, the V gene TRBV9, with 7 bases identical to TRBD1. The trim removed 3 bases at V and 5 bases at J, leaving 10 bases unmatched. Germline V CDR1 and CDR2: SGDLS, YYNGEE. The CDR3 totals 15 residues. The CDR3 here is CASSADPNRGTEAFF. DNA of the CDR3: TGTGCCAGCAGCGCCGACCCTAACAGGGGAACTGAAGCTTTCTTT.

In its sample, this clone was seen a few times. The chain employs TRBV5-1 and TRBJ1-1; 9 bases align to TRBD1. This CDR3 has 15 amino acids. Germline V gene data show CDR1 as SGHRS and CDR2 as YFSETQ. J was trimmed by 8 bases and V by 0 bases; bases with no gene match: 8. CDR3 residues: CASSLAGTGPLEAFF. The CDR3 DNA reads as TGCGCCAGCAGCTTGGCCGGGACAGGGCCTTTAGAAGCTTTCTTT.

The sample holds one count of this clone. This chain uses TRBV7-2 with TRBJ1-3; 12 bases align to TRBD1. This CDR3 has 16 residues. V was clipped by 0 bases and J by 7 bases; unmatched bases: 4. Germline V lookup: CDR1 SGHTA, CDR2 FQGNSA. The CDR3 sequence: CASSLAGTGGLNTIYF. As DNA, the CDR3 is TGTGCCAGCAGCTTAGCCGGGACAGGGGGCTTGAACACCATATATTTT.

The chain recombines TRBV6-5 with TRBJ1-1, with D uncertain. Trimming took off 8 bases at V and 0 bases at J, with 13 bases between the two ends. CDR3 length: 14 amino acids. Looked up from germline, CDR1 is MNHEY and CDR2 is SVGAGI. Here the CDR3 reads CASWALRMNTEAFF. The CDR3 DNA follows: TGTGCCAGCTGGGCGCTCCGAATGAACACTGAAGCTTTCTTT.

The chain carries TRBV7-9 and TRBJ2-1, with 15 bases matching TRBD2. V lost 6 bases and J lost 2; bases outside the gene matches: 8. The germline V gene has CDR1 SEHNR and CDR2 FQNEAQ (reference sequence). The CDR3 spans 18 residues. For the CDR3, the DNA is TGTGCCAGCAGTCCGGGACTAGCGGGAGGCCGCACCTACAATGAGCAGTTCTTC. Protein sequence: CASSPGLAGGRTYNEQFF.

This clone has a handful of counts. CDR3 sequence: CASSAGPAGPVTGENTEAFF. The CDR3 DNA reads TGTGCCAGCAGCGCGGGCCCCGCCGGCCCTGTGACAGGAGAGAACACTGAAGCTTTCTTT. The rearrangement uses TRBV9 and TRBJ1-1, with D perhaps matching TRBD1 (6 bases). Germline V lookup: CDR1 SGDLS, CDR2 YYNGEE. The ends were cut back, 3 bases at V and 1 base at J, with 28 bases in the middle. There are 20 residues in the CDR3.

The rearrangement uses TRBV6-1 and TRBJ1-1, with a tentative D call TRBD1 (6 bases). Germline CDR1 reads MNHNS; CDR2 reads SASEGT. The CDR3 is 13 residues long. Deletions cut 7 bases from V and 11 bases from J, with 20 bases between. CDR3 DNA: TGTGCCAGCACCGCTATCGGCGGGGGCAGGGCTTTCTTT. Translated, it gives CASTAIGGGRAFF.

In its sample, this clone was seen a few times. The chain links TRBV28 to TRBJ1-4; a possible D gene is TRBD1 (6 bases). The germline V gene encodes CDR1 MDHEN and CDR2 SYDVKM. V dropped 5 bases and J dropped 8 bases, with 15 bases sitting between them. The CDR3 runs 14 residues. The CDR3 DNA is TGTGCCAGCAGTACGAGGGGGGGAGGCGAAAAACTGTTTTTT. Residues: CASSTRGGGEKLFF.

This clone has more than one count but fewer than ten. The chain has TRBV6-1 and TRBJ1-1; 7 positions agree with TRBD1. Germline lookup yields CDR1 MNHNS and CDR2 SASEGT. This CDR3 has 15 residues. The junction had 5 bases not matched to a gene; V was cut back by 2 bases and J by 2 bases. In nucleotides, the CDR3 is TGTGCCAGCAGTGAATTTGGGACAGATAACACTGAAGCTTTCTTT. Residues: CASSEFGTDNTEAFF.

This clone has only one observation. The chain is built from TRBV5-1 and TRBJ1-3; D gene uncertain. Germline CDR1 reads SGHRS; CDR2 reads YFSETQ. The CDR3 consists of 15 residues. V was trimmed by 7 bases and J by 2 bases, leaving 16 bases between them. CDR3 nucleotides: TGCGCCAGCGGCCCTTTCGAGGGCCCTGGAAACACCATATATTTT. Its protein is CASGPFEGPGNTIYF. The complete variable domain, with remaining parts taken from reference TRBV5-1 and TRBJ1-3, reads KAGVTQTPRYLIKTRGQQVTLSCSPISGHRSVSWYQQTPGQGLQFLFEYFSETQRNKGNFPGRFSGRQFSNSRSEMNVSTLELGDSALYLCASGPFEGPGNTIYFGEGSWLTVV.

The chain uses TRBV4-3 and TRBJ1-1; no firm D call. CDR1 is LGHNA, CDR2 YSLEER, per germline. This CDR3 contains 16 residues. V was shortened by 0 bases and J by 5 bases, with 16 bases between the two germline ends. The DNA for the CDR3 is TGCGCCAGCAGCCAAGATCCCCCAGGCCGGCGTACTGAAGCTTTCTTT. Translation: CASSQDPPGRRTEAFF.

The sample holds one count of this clone. The V call is TRBV4-3, the J call TRBJ1-1; D is unclear. CDR3 length: 15 residues. V was cut by 2 bases and J by 4 bases, with 14 bases left in between. Germline loops: CDR1 LGHNA, CDR2 YSLEER. Written as DNA, the CDR3 is TGCGCCAGCAGCCAATTCAGTCTCCCGGGCACTGAAGCTTTCTTT. Protein product: CASSQFSLPGTEAFF.

V usage is TRBV9 and J usage is TRBJ2-7, with D perhaps matching TRBD1 (5 bases). Germline V gives CDR1 SGDLS, CDR2 YYNGEE. The CDR3 covers 14 residues. V lost 0 bases to trimming and J lost 3 bases, with 10 bases between them. The CDR3 spells CASSVEPGIYEQYF. The CDR3 DNA sequence: TGTGCCAGCAGCGTAGAACCAGGGATCTACGAGCAGTACTTC.

In its sample, this clone was seen a few times. The V gene is TRBV4-2, the J gene TRBJ2-1; perhaps TRBD2 as D (6 bases). Germline V CDR1 and CDR2: LGHNA, YNFKEQ. The V end was cut by 0 bases, the J end by 7 bases, with 16 bases between. This CDR3 is built from 16 residues. CDR3 sequence (DNA): TGTGCCAGCAGCCAAGATCCGGGGGTCGGGGGTAATGAGCAGTTCTTC. Translation gives CASSQDPGVGGNEQFF.

The rearrangement uses TRBV10-3 and TRBJ2-1; D might be TRBD2 (5 bases). Trimming shortened V by 3 bases and J by 1 base, and 7 bases separated the two germline ends. The germline CDR1 and CDR2 sequences are ENHRY and SYGVKD. The CDR3 is 14 amino acids. The CDR3 is CAISEKRSYNEQFF. The CDR3, as DNA: TGTGCCATCAGTGAAAAGCGGTCCTACAATGAGCAGTTCTTC.

This CDR3 reads CASSLGNIRGPRRNEQFF. DNA of the CDR3: TGTGCCAGCAGCTTGGGCAACATCAGGGGCCCTCGAAGGAATGAGCAGTTCTTC. The chain is built from TRBV11-2 and TRBJ2-1, with D possibly being TRBD1 (6 bases). Trimming took off 3 bases at V and 7 bases at J, with 25 bases between the two ends. Germline V CDR1 and CDR2: SGHAT, FQNNGV. The CDR3 has 18 residues.

The V gene is TRBV25-1, the J gene TRBJ2-5; possibly TRBD1 for D (6 bases). Trimming took 7 bases from V and 4 from J, leaving 13 bases between them. Germline V gene sequence: CDR1 MGHDK, CDR2 SYGVNS. The CDR3 is 13 residues long. The CDR3, as DNA: TGTGCCAGCAAACAGGGTAACGGAGAGACCCAGTACTTC. Protein: CASKQGNGETQYF.

This clone has more than one count but fewer than ten. The rearrangement uses TRBV19 and TRBJ1-2; 10 positions agree with TRBD1. J was trimmed by 8 bases and V by 6 bases; bases with no gene match: 3. CDR3 size: 12 residues. Per germline, CDR1 LNHDA and CDR2 SQIVND (reference sequence). CDR3 bases: TGTGCCAGTAGGACAGGGGGCCAAGGCTACACCTTC. As protein: CASRTGGQGYTF. The whole variable domain, remainder taken from reference TRBV19 and TRBJ1-2, is DGGITQSPKYLFRKEGQNVTLSCEQNLNHDAMYWYRQDPGQGLRLIYYSQIVNDFQKGDIAEGYSVSREKKESFPLTVTSAQKNPTAFYLCASRTGGQGYTFGSGTRLTVV.

The chain recombines TRBV7-8 with TRBJ2-2; 7 bases match TRBD2. Germline V gene data show CDR1 as SGHVS and CDR2 as FQNEAQ. The V gene end was trimmed by 1 base and the J gene end by 8 bases; junction bases not matched to a gene: 4. The CDR3 runs 14 residues. The CDR3 nucleotides read TGTGCCAGCAGCTTAGGGACTAGTTCAGGGGAGCTGTTTTTT. Encoded protein: CASSLGTSSGELFF.

This clone was seen more than once but under ten times. V usage is TRBV6-5 and J usage is TRBJ1-5; the match to TRBD1 covers 9 bases. Germline-derived CDR1 and CDR2 are MNHEY and SVGAGI. The CDR3 has 14 residues. The V segment lost 7 bases and the J segment 6 bases; nucleotides outside the gene matches: 7. The CDR3 loop is CASTVGQGSQPQHF. The CDR3 DNA reads as TGTGCCAGCACCGTCGGACAGGGGAGTCAGCCCCAGCATTTT.